The source of this TCR beta chain is a study of beta chain features in type 1 diabetes. General study points: PCR might favor shorter templates, but any such skew would affect patients and controls equally. Within the patient group, naive, central memory and Treg TCRB repertoires appeared more similar to each other than within healthy donors. Type 1 diabetes patients showed a moderate but significant shortening of TCRB CDR3s in all four CD4+ subsets.

This clone has more than one count but fewer than ten. Its antigen is not known. The V and J ends lost 2 bases and 4 bases respectively, with 8 bases between them. Germline V gene sequence: CDR1 MDHEN, CDR2 SYDVKM. CDR3 length: 13 residues. As every portion of the isolated RNA was reverse transcribed, the sequencing read expressed TCRB transcripts. Data came from immunoSEQ multiplex PCR; TCRdb stores just in-frame clones and leaves some out. The profile shows approximately 170,000 clones, 6.5% to 8.5% of them singletons. The V gene is TRBV28, the J gene TRBJ1-2; no clear D. The sequenced material came from central memory CD4+ T cells from blood. The TCR originated in a man younger than 35 with type 1 diabetes. The DNA of the CDR3 is TGTGCCAGCAGTTTAACCGGGTTCTATGGCTACACCTTC. It is translated as CASSLTGFYGYTF.